Presented here are 12 T cell receptor beta chains from one specimen sequenced in a study of cytomegalovirus exposure and HLA in healthy donors. It was with 60 Vbeta and 13 Jbeta primers that the PCR ran. The method was immunoSEQ multiplex PCR; TCRdb's version includes in-frame clones alone and lacks a portion of them. Of 100,000 to 140,000 clones listed, less than 80% are singletons. Sequences were obtained from PBMCs. These receptors all come from a man aged 25 to 40 in good health and CMV-seronegative.

The chain joins TRBV5-1 to TRBJ2-6, with a tentative D call TRBD2 (5 bases). The CDR3 is 15 amino acids. V was trimmed by 0 bases and J by 2 bases, leaving 6 bases between them. Germline V gene lookup returns CDR1 SGHRS and CDR2 YFSETQ. CDR3 sequence (DNA): TGCGCCAGCAGCTTGGACGGGACTGGGGCCAACGTCCTGACTTTC. This codes for CASSLDGTGANVLTF.

For this clone: Compared with germline, one end of the junction differs, possibly owing to a read error. The rearrangement joins TRBV7-3 to TRBJ1-1, with 7 positions matching TRBD1. Looked up from germline, CDR1 is SGHTA and CDR2 is FQGTGA. The CDR3 runs 18 residues. CDR3 sequence (DNA): TGTTCCAGCAGCCCATCGACAGGGTTTAGGGGATTGAACACTGAAGCTTTCTTT. It is translated as CSSSPSTGFRGLNTEAFF.

This rearrangement joins TRBV13 to TRBJ2-7, with TRBD1 identical over 7 bases. V was clipped by 4 bases and J by 4 bases; unmatched bases: 10. The CDR3 totals 15 residues. Germline CDR1 and CDR2: PRHDT and FYEKMQ (reference sequence). The CDR3 region is CASSSYRGPVYEQYF. The DNA for the CDR3 is TGTGCCAGCAGCTCGTACAGGGGACCGGTATACGAGCAGTACTTC.

The chain uses TRBV19 and TRBJ2-5; weak D call: TRBD1 (5 bases). The V and J ends lost 3 bases and 5 bases respectively, with 16 bases between them. The V gene's germline CDR1 is LNHDA and CDR2 SQIVND (reference sequence). CDR3 size: 15 residues. CDR3 sequence: CASSISPQGAETQYF. CDR3 nucleotide sequence: TGTGCCAGTAGTATTTCTCCGCAGGGCGCGGAGACCCAGTACTTC.

This clone is a singleton in its sample. This sample also contains other DNA sequences that code for the same CDR3. V is TRBV5-1 and J is TRBJ1-1; D not certain. The CDR3 is made up of 15 amino acids. From germline, CDR1 is SGHRS and CDR2 YFSETQ. Trimming cost V 1 base and J 1 base, with 11 bases left between them. CDR3: CASSLREGGNTEAFF. CDR3 bases: TGCGCCAGCAGCTTGAGGGAAGGAGGGAACACTGAAGCTTTCTTT.

The chain links TRBV9 to TRBJ2-7; TRBD2 agrees at 14 bases. The germline V gene has CDR1 SGDLS and CDR2 YYNGEE. Trimming at V came to 3 bases and at J to 0 bases, leaving 5 bases not matched to a gene. The CDR3 is made up of 17 amino acids. The CDR3 bases are TGTGCCAGCAGCGCCGGGACTAGCGGGGGAAACTCCTACGAGCAGTACTTC. Translated, it gives CASSAGTSGGNSYEQYF.

This clone was counted between two and nine times. The chain uses TRBV21-1 and TRBJ2-3; TRBD1 is the table's D call, not checked against the DNA. TRBV21-1 is reported as a pseudogene. The length of the CDR3 is 16 residues. CDR3: CASSKEGDGYTDTQYF. In DNA, the CDR3 is TGTGCCAGCAGCAAAGAGGGGGATGGATACACAGATACGCAGTATTTT.

V and J are TRBV7-2 and TRBJ1-4; D is undetermined. Germline V gene sequence: CDR1 SGHTA, CDR2 FQGNSA. The V end lost 3 bases, the J end lost 5 bases, and 13 bases lay between the germline ends. The CDR3 is 15 amino acids. The CDR3 region is CASSFRGFGNEKLFF. CDR3 DNA: TGTGCCAGCAGCTTCCGAGGGTTTGGCAATGAAAAACTGTTTTTT.

This chain connects TRBV19 to TRBJ1-2, with D maybe TRBD1 (5 bases). V shed 5 bases and J shed 7 bases, with 17 bases lying between them. CDR3 length equals 14 residues. Germline V gene data show CDR1 as LNHDA and CDR2 as SQIVND (reference sequence). The CDR3 coding sequence is TGTGCCAGTAGTGTCGGGGGGAAAGGAAGTGGCTACACCTTC. Residues: CASSVGGKGSGYTF.

The chain carries TRBV7-2 and TRBJ2-5; the match to TRBD1 covers 9 bases. Germline CDR1 and CDR2: SGHTA and FQGNSA. This CDR3 comprises 15 residues. Trimming took 2 bases from V and 4 from J; bases not matched to a gene: 5. The CDR3 protein is CASSLFGQGRETQYF. CDR3 DNA sequence: TGTGCCAGCAGCTTATTTGGACAGGGGCGAGAGACCCAGTACTTC.

This rearrangement joins TRBV7-2 to TRBJ1-3; D is uncertain. V was shortened by 5 bases and J by 6 bases, with 17 bases between the two germline ends. The CDR3 spans 15 residues. CDR1 is SGHTA and CDR2 is FQGNSA in the germline V gene. CDR3 sequence reads: CASSPAGGWTNTIYF. CDR3 bases: TGTGCCAGCAGCCCAGCGGGAGGTTGGACAAACACCATATATTTT. Using reference TRBV7-2 and TRBJ1-3 for the parts outside the CDR3, the full variable domain is GAGVSQSPSNKVTEKGKDVELRCDPISGHTALYWYRQSLGQGLEFLIYFQGNSAPDKSGLPSDRFSAERTGGSVSTLTIQRTQQEDSAVYLCASSPAGGWTNTIYFGEGSWLTVV.

In this sample, this clone turned up a few times. This rearrangement joins TRBV27 to TRBJ2-5; 7 bases map to TRBD1. Germline CDR1 MNHEY, CDR2 SMNVEV (reference sequence). Unmatched junction bases numbered 8, after V lost 2 bases and J lost 5 bases. This CDR3 comprises 15 residues. The CDR3 loop reads CASSLGAGGWETQYF. The CDR3 region has the DNA TGTGCCAGCAGTTTAGGAGCAGGGGGTTGGGAGACCCAGTACTTC.